The 25 T cell receptor beta chains reported below all come from one sample, sequenced in a study of CD8 T cells in ankylosing spondylitis. MiXCR, applied by TCRdb to the 5' RACE reads, yields one record per CDR3 protein. The table records 250,000 to 300,000 distinct CDR3 sequences, 15% to 20% of them present only once. The material sequenced was blood, either unsorted or a sorted T cell fraction (not recorded which). Receptors originate from a male donor with ankylosing spondylitis or in good health (not recorded which).

V and J are TRBV7-9 and TRBJ1-1; possible D gene TRBD1, 5 bases. The CDR3 is 14 residues long. CDR1 and CDR2 from the germline V gene are SEHNR and FQNEAQ (reference sequence). V shed 5 bases and J shed 3 bases, with 13 bases lying between them. CDR3 coding DNA: TGTGCCAGCAGCCCTCAATCGGGGCACACTGAAGCTTTCTTT. Translated: CASSPQSGHTEAFF.

The chain combines TRBV12-3 or TRBV12-4 with TRBJ2-5; 7 nucleotides match TRBD2. J gave up 4 bases and V 2 bases, and 4 bases lay outside the gene matches. The CDR3 totals 14 residues. The CDR3 DNA follows: TGTGCCAGCAGTTTAAGGGACTACCCAGAGACCCAGTACTTC. Translation gives CASSLRDYPETQYF.

This chain joins TRBV7-9 and TRBJ2-1, with 10 bases aligning to TRBD1. Germline CDR1 and CDR2: SEHNR and FQNEAQ (reference sequence). V lost 5 bases, J lost 3 bases, and 7 bases stayed unmatched. CDR3 length: 16 amino acids. For the CDR3, the DNA is TGTGCCAGCAGCCCTCGACAGGGGGCGAACTACAATGAGCAGTTCTTC. Encoded protein: CASSPRQGANYNEQFF.

The chain recombines TRBV20-1 with TRBJ2-7, with D perhaps TRBD1 or TRBD2 (6 bases each). Germline V gives CDR1 DFQATT, CDR2 SNEGSKA (reference sequence). Trimming removed 6 bases at V and 2 bases at J, with 14 bases between. The CDR3 totals 13 residues. For the CDR3, the DNA is TGCAGTGCATTGGGGGGCCTAACCTACGAGCAGTACTTC. Protein sequence: CSALGGLTYEQYF.

This clonotype was observed a handful of times. CDR3 sequence reads: CASSLGQGALYEQYF. The CDR3, as DNA: TGTGCCAGCAGCTTAGGGCAGGGGGCTCTCTACGAGCAGTACTTC. This chain uses TRBV7-9 with TRBJ2-7, with 8 bases that match TRBD1. With V trimmed by 1 base and J by 3 bases, 5 bases remained unmatched. Per germline, CDR1 SEHNR and CDR2 FQNEAQ (reference sequence). This CDR3 spans 15 amino acids.

The rearrangement links TRBV28 to TRBJ1-6; D gene uncertain. With 8 bases removed from V and 8 bases from J, the gap between germline ends came to 22 bases. CDR3 length: 16 amino acids. Germline CDR1 is MDHEN and CDR2 is SYDVKM. For the CDR3, the DNA is TGTGCCAGCGGCCCTCCGCCGATTTCATCGGATTCACCCCTCCACTTT. This gives the protein CASGPPPISSDSPLHF.

The gene calls are TRBV11-2 and TRBJ1-3; D call uncertain. This CDR3 is 15 amino acids long. Trimming took 6 bases from V and 0 from J, leaving 12 bases between them. The germline V gene has CDR1 SGHAT and CDR2 FQNNGV. CDR3 protein: CASRATRDSGNTIYF. The DNA for the CDR3 is TGTGCCAGCAGAGCCACTCGGGACTCTGGAAACACCATATATTTT.

J is TRBJ1-1 and V is TRBV5-5; TRBD1 is a possible D gene (6 bases). Germline CDR1 reads SGHKS; CDR2 reads YYEKEE (reference sequence). The CDR3 runs to 15 residues. The V and J ends lost 4 bases and 1 base respectively, with 14 bases between them. The CDR3 loop reads CASSQTQGPNTEAFF. The CDR3 DNA follows: TGTGCCAGCAGCCAAACACAGGGTCCGAACACTGAAGCTTTCTTT.

The chain recombines TRBV27 with TRBJ2-7; possible D gene TRBD1, 8 bases. This CDR3 is built from 15 residues. In germline, CDR1 is MNHEY, CDR2 SMNVEV (reference sequence). V lost 6 bases to trimming and J lost 1 base, with 16 bases between them. The CDR3 DNA sequence: TGTGCCAGCAGGAGAACAGGGGGGGAGTCCTACGAGCAGTACTTC. This sequence encodes CASRRTGGESYEQYF.

In its sample, this clonotype was seen many times. This rearrangement joins TRBV5-1 to TRBJ2-3; no reliable D call. CDR1 and CDR2 from the germline V gene are SGHRS and YFSETQ. V was pared by 4 bases and J by 6 bases, with 12 bases between. The CDR3 spans 13 residues. CDR3 nucleotide sequence: TGCGCCAGCAGCCCCCACGGGTTGGATACGCAGTATTTT. Its protein is CASSPHGLDTQYF.

V usage is TRBV7-8 and J usage is TRBJ2-2; D remains unclear. The V end lost 5 bases, the J end lost 3 bases, and 4 bases lay between the germline ends. There are 12 residues in the CDR3. Germline-derived CDR1 and CDR2 are SGHVS and FQNEAQ. Here the CDR3 reads CASSTHTGELFF. CDR3 bases: TGTGCCAGCAGCACCCACACCGGGGAGCTGTTTTTT.

This clonotype was observed at least ten times. The rearrangement uses TRBV7-9 and TRBJ2-7, with D possibly TRBD1 on 6 matching bases. Trimming shortened V by 8 bases and J by 0 bases, and 8 bases separated the two germline ends. Per germline, CDR1 SEHNR and CDR2 FQNEAQ (reference sequence). This CDR3 region has 12 residues. CDR3 nucleotide sequence: TGTGCCAGCCGAGGGGGCTCCTACGAGCAGTACTTC. Its translation: CASRGGSYEQYF.

This clonotype was picked up many times. This chain connects TRBV4-3 to TRBJ2-1; no clear D. The length of the CDR3 is 15 residues. V lost 0 bases and J 0 bases, leaving 6 bases between the germline ends. From germline, CDR1 is LGHNA and CDR2 YSLEER. The CDR3 bases are TGCGCCAGCAGCCAAGACTCGAGCTCCTACAATGAGCAGTTCTTC. It translates to CASSQDSSSYNEQFF.

This clonotype has just a few counts. The chain recombines TRBV21-1 with TRBJ1-4; the D call of TRBD1 is as the table states it, not checked on the DNA. TRBV21-1 has pseudogene status. The CDR3 has 14 residues. This CDR3 is CASSKNRGEEKLFF. DNA for the CDR3: TGTGCCAGCAGCAAAAACCGGGGTGAGGAAAAACTGTTTTTT.

This clonotype was counted many times. This chain uses TRBV6-2 or TRBV6-3 with TRBJ2-2; D is undetermined. Trimming took 8 bases from V and 3 from J, leaving 16 bases between them. The CDR3 sequence is 15 residues long. Germline CDR1 reads MNHEY; CDR2 reads SVGEGT. CDR3 sequence (DNA): TGTGCCAGCCGGTCTCTGGTTATAGACACCGGGGAGCTGTTTTTT. Protein: CASRSLVIDTGELFF.

The table lists this clonotype with a few counts. The chain links TRBV4-1 to TRBJ1-2; 7 bases map to TRBD1. The CDR3 has 14 amino acids. Trimming took 4 bases from V and 8 from J; bases not matched to a gene: 10. In germline, CDR1 is MGHRA, CDR2 YSYEKL. Written as DNA, the CDR3 is TGCGCCAGCAGCCCCGGGACAGACCAACGGGGCTACACCTTC. This codes for CASSPGTDQRGYTF.

This clonotype was seen repeatedly, ten times or more. The rearrangement uses TRBV12-3 or TRBV12-4 and TRBJ1-5; unclear D gene. The V and J ends lost 7 bases and 5 bases respectively, with 9 bases between them. The CDR3 has 12 amino acids. CDR3 region: CASTIWDQPQHF. DNA for the CDR3: TGTGCCAGCACGATTTGGGATCAGCCCCAGCATTTT.

This clonotype was observed many times. The genes are TRBV6-1 and TRBJ1-5; a weak D match, TRBD1 (5 bases). The CDR3 loop spans 15 amino acids. Germline lookup yields CDR1 MNHNS and CDR2 SASEGT. V dropped 5 bases and J dropped 6 bases, with 17 bases sitting between them. In DNA form, the CDR3 reads TGTGCCAGCAGTCCCGCTCCAGAGGGGAGTCAGCCCCAGCATTTT. Protein product: CASSPAPEGSQPQHF.

This clonotype showed up just a few times. J is TRBJ2-1 and V is TRBV5-1; TRBD2 agrees at 12 bases. With V trimmed by 3 bases and J by 8 bases, 6 bases remained unmatched. Germline V CDR1 and CDR2: SGHRS, YFSETQ. This CDR3 contains 15 residues. CDR3 sequence: CASSSSTSGRHEQFF. CDR3 nucleotide sequence: TGCGCCAGCAGCTCGAGTACTAGCGGGAGGCATGAGCAGTTCTTC. The variable domain in full, completed from reference TRBV5-1 and TRBJ2-1, reads KAGVTQTPRYLIKTRGQQVTLSCSPISGHRSVSWYQQTPGQGLQFLFEYFSETQRNKGNFPGRFSGRQFSNSRSEMNVSTLELGDSALYLCASSSSTSGRHEQFFGPGTRLTVL.

This chain joins TRBV6-1 and TRBJ2-5; TRBD2 matches 10 bases. Germline loops: CDR1 MNHNS, CDR2 SASEGT. Losses at the gene ends were 8 bases for V and 5 bases for J; bases not matched to a gene: 5. This CDR3 has 13 amino acids. This CDR3 is CASGLAGAETQYF. CDR3 nucleotide sequence: TGTGCCAGCGGGCTAGCGGGAGCGGAGACCCAGTACTTC.

Details on this clonotype: At one boundary the junction diverges from the germline segment, which might be a read error. The chain carries TRBV24-1 and TRBJ2-5; 10 bases fit TRBD1. CDR3 length equals 17 residues. Germline lookup yields CDR1 KGHDR and CDR2 SFDVKD. The CDR3: CATSDKPGQGFQGTQYF. The CDR3 region has the DNA TGTGCCACCAGTGACAAACCGGGACAGGGGTTCCAAGGGACCCAGTACTTC.

J is TRBJ2-7 and V is TRBV19; tentatively, D is TRBD2 (6 bases). Deletions cut 3 bases from V and 3 bases from J, with 12 bases between. The CDR3 extends over 14 amino acids. From germline, CDR1 is LNHDA and CDR2 SQIVND (reference sequence). CDR3 in amino acids: CASSIGGLNYEQYF. CDR3 bases: TGTGCCAGTAGTATTGGAGGGCTTAACTACGAGCAGTACTTC.

This clonotype was detected only a few times. The CDR3 reads CASSLFSYSYEQYF. As DNA, the CDR3 is TGTGCCAGCAGTTTATTTAGCTACTCCTACGAGCAGTACTTC. The chain uses TRBV27 and TRBJ2-7; D not certain. V was clipped by 1 base and J by 0 bases, with 7 bases between them. The CDR3 totals 14 residues. The V gene's germline CDR1 is MNHEY and CDR2 SMNVEV (reference sequence).

This chain connects TRBV5-1 to TRBJ2-4; D gene ambiguous. V was clipped by 0 bases and J by 5 bases, with 6 bases between them. The V gene's germline CDR1 is SGHRS and CDR2 YFSETQ. The CDR3 sequence is 13 residues long. The CDR3 protein is CASSLEVQNIQYF. In DNA, the CDR3 is TGCGCCAGCAGCTTGGAAGTTCAAAACATTCAGTACTTC.

V usage is TRBV27 and J usage is TRBJ1-2; 7 bases align to TRBD1. The V gene end was trimmed by 3 bases and the J gene end by 8 bases; junction bases not matched to a gene: 6. Germline values: CDR1 MNHEY, CDR2 SMNVEV (reference sequence). The CDR3 covers 13 residues. CDR3 sequence reads: CASSLTGLSGYTF. The CDR3 region has the DNA TGTGCCAGCAGTTTGACAGGGTTGAGCGGCTACACCTTC.